The clone carrying this T cell receptor beta chain was observed at least ten times. These data come from a study of T-cell reconstitution after alpha-beta-depleted transplantation in children. It was with unique molecular identifiers that the TCRbeta library was prepared. Via MiXCR, TCRdb re-called the PCR reads, giving one row per CDR3 protein. Here the sample spans some 490,000 distinct CDR3 sequences, about an eighth being singletons. This receptor was obtained from a human donor who donated a stem cell graft to a child with combined immunodeficiency. This specimen consisted of PBMCs from the stem cell graft donor, obtained from the stem cell graft.

The CDR3 DNA sequence: TGCAGTGCTAGAACCCAGCGGGACGTGTCGGAGCAGTTCTTC. It translates to CSARTQRDVSEQFF. The chain has TRBV20-1 and TRBJ2-1, with 7 positions matching TRBD2. CDR3 length: 14 residues. Unmatched junction bases numbered 11, after V lost 2 bases and J lost 10 bases. Germline CDR1 and CDR2: DFQATT and SNEGSKA (reference sequence).